The entry below describes one T cell receptor beta chain. What this receptor recognizes is not known. Per-base qualities were not stored, and no clone one base away is much larger. In the prospective study, participants were about 18 to 95 years old, resided in 20 to 30 geographic areas of the United States, and were enrolled through a virtual design. In the prospective study, participants were assigned to cohorts based on the clinical history participants reported in a screening survey and a study questionnaire. Recovered participants in ImmuneRACE Cohort 3 were defined as having two consecutive negative NP/OP PCR tests, clearance from a healthcare professional, or resolution of symptoms. In the prospective study, mobile phlebotomists collected whole blood, serum and a nasopharyngeal or oropharyngeal swab from each participant. Prospective study participants could optionally give additional blood draws and questionnaires over an approximately two-month period. Before DNA extraction, blood samples from the prospective study were shipped at room temperature or frozen.

Deletion took 1 base off V and 0 bases off J, with a span of 11 bases between the germline ends. Including cysteine and phenylalanine, the CDR3 has 16 amino acids. Only CDR3 DNA is held: 48 bases, read in frame from base 1. Looking up the germline V gene yields CDR1 SGHTS and CDR2 YDEGEE. This entry comes from a study of blood T cell repertoires in COVID-19 (dated by TCRdb to the early 2020s). The study in broad terms: The collaborator samples originated in the United States, Italy and Spain and spanned the acute and convalescent phases of COVID-19. The material from the prospective study consisted of cDNA or gDNA derived from T cells, B-cell-depleted T cells, or PBMCs. Subjects who had been exposed to COVID-19, were actively infected with it, or had recovered from it provided the deeply sampled blood TCRbeta repertoires that made up the dataset. The repertoires were released in a freely available public database meant as a resource for research on the immune response to SARS-CoV-2. Samples were obtained from the ongoing ImmuneRACE study (first 160 participants) and from 1,200 or so subjects provided by 6 global collaborators. The sample metadata nearly always contained a de-identified subject ID, COVID-19 status, age in years and sex. Where available, HLA class I and class II types were obtained from metadata supplied by the sample provider rather than from assay-based typing.

The full study reports these points: The amount of clinical and demographic metadata varied by source and participant and was provided uncurated.

TCRbeta CDR3 regions were amplified from genomic DNA by means of the immunoSEQ Assay, a bias-controlled multiplex PCR. The study's own analysis went as follows. Nucleated cell counts per sample were estimated from amplification of reference gene primers within the assay. To quantify the absolute abundance of each unique TCRbeta CDR3 rearrangement, sequence reads were collapsed and filtered. For each sample, productive Simpson clonality was calculated by taking the square root of Simpson's diversity index across productive rearrangements. The source is immuneACCESS, and TCRdb retained only in-frame sequences with V and J called. Part of the clones is not carried over; for the studies checked, unresolved V genes explain less than half of this, and the remainder is unexplained. V, J and clone size are those of that table, while D and trimming were read from the DNA. A total of hundreds of thousands of clones appear in this sample, around 85% of them only once. In total, the top ten clones hold about 2.7% of the sample.

The sequencing sample was made of PBMCs or T cells enriched from blood (not recorded which). The V and J segments used are TRBV5-8 and TRBJ1-5; the D gene assignment is ambiguous. The clonotype was recovered from a woman aged 50 to 60 who had recovered from COVID-19. The CDR3 region: CASSLLRGYSNQPQHF. The nucleotide sequence reads TGTGCCAGCAGCTTGTTACGGGGATATAGCAATCAGCCCCAGCATTTT. The entire variable domain, with the stretches around the CDR3 drawn from the reference TRBV5-8 and TRBJ1-5 proteins, is EAGVTQSPTHLIKTRGQQATLRCSPISGHTSVYWYQQALGLGLQFLLWYDEGEERNRGNFPPRFSGRQFPNYSSELNVNALELEDSALYLCASSLLRGYSNQPQHFGDGTRLSIL.